This T cell receptor (beta chain) was observed in a study of naive and memory T cell subsets. Findings of the study overall: Tuberculin site TCR excess was interpreted as type IV hypersensitivity infiltration. TCRs were reportedly recovered from both biopsy types, mostly tuberculin test sites.

The treatment denotes: skin biopsy from PPD injection site in Mantoux-positive individual. The library had UMIs added by 3' ligation of an oligonucleotide to TCR cDNA. Biopsied sites were PPD injections in people with a positive Mantoux test. Germline CDR1 reads MGHRA; CDR2 reads YSYEKL. The ends were cut back, 3 bases at V and 6 bases at J, with 17 bases in the middle. This CDR3 has 16 residues. The SP2 primer and nested alpha and beta constant region primers amplified ligated cDNA in four rounds. TCRdb re-called the UMI-ligation and nested PCR reads through MiXCR, storing one row per CDR3 protein. Found here are about 14,000 distinct CDR3 sequences, about 5% of them singletons; the top ten hold around 8%. This clonotype was counted ten times or more. Its cognate antigen is unknown.

The J gene is TRBJ2-2, the V gene TRBV4-1; a possible D gene is TRBD2 (5 bases). The receptor was isolated from an adult in good health. This specimen consisted of skin, obtained from a tuberculin skin test site. CDR3 protein: CASSQGELRVSGELFF. The CDR3 DNA follows: TGCGCCAGCAGCCAGGGAGAGTTGAGGGTGTCCGGGGAGCTGTTTTTT.